The text below deals with one T cell receptor beta chain. V lost 4 bases and J lost 7, with 13 bases in between. The V gene's germline CDR1 is ENHRY and CDR2 SYGVKD. The CDR3 sequence is 13 residues long. The sample is drawn from a study of T-cell reconstitution after alpha-beta-depleted transplantation in children. TCRbeta library preparation incorporated unique molecular identifiers. TCRdb re-analysed the PCR reads in MiXCR, keeping a single row per CDR3 protein. The table includes 60,000 or so distinct CDR3 sequences, roughly 46% detected once. The sequencing used PBMCs, mostly from graft donor cells, collected 360 days after TCRalphabeta/CD19-depleted stem cell transplant. The V and J genes are TRBV10-3 and TRBJ2-5, with a tentative D call TRBD1 (6 bases). The clonotype was recovered from a male patient between 5 and 17 years old who had a stem cell transplant for acute lymphoblastic leukemia, so the T cells may come from the graft donor. CDR3 nucleotides: TGTGCCATCAGTGGGGAACAGGGTTTGACCCAGTACTTC. Its translation is CAISGEQGLTQYF.